The T cell receptor beta chain under discussion was sequenced for a study of shared clonotypes between healthy human individuals (dated by TCRdb to the early 2020s). Background for the entire study: A couple of women and a few men aged 18 to 49 years were included in the cohort. For each donor, three plates each were used for CD4 naive and CD4 memory, two plates were used for CD8 naive, and one plate was used for CD8 memory. The study deeply sequenced blood TCR repertoires of five healthy adults to estimate repertoire size and the extent of clonotype sharing between individuals. To increase sequencing depth and limit assay-specific biases, TCR repertoire library preparation and sequencing were carried out by different laboratories using diverse techniques. Leukapheresis yielded between about 0.9 and 8.9 billion PBMCs per donor. Here is what the overall study found, with its caveats: Compared with non-shared clonotypes, the clonotypes found in all four sorted-subset donors had higher generation probabilities. Sampling was restricted to blood, and TCR repertoires in tissues likely differ from the TCR repertoires found in blood. Incomplete sequencing was indicated by rarefaction of sorted-subset datasets, despite the large sequencing depth. Estimated clonotype richness was generally larger for naive than for memory subsets. The genetic and exposure-history diversity represented was limited by the small number of donors. Pairwise subsampling indicated that sequencing depth was expected to affect the degree of clonotype sharing among donors. About 5% of naive CD4, 3.5% of naive CD8, 2.3% of memory CD4, and over 0.35% of memory CD8 clonotypes were shared across a few donors.

Using the deep immunoSEQ assay, TCR CDR3 regions were amplified from genomic DNA by multiplex PCR. Extracted genomic DNA from each cell subset was distributed evenly across all wells of several immunoSEQ 96-well plates, and each plate was treated as a replicate. For sorted subsets, 150 to 250 ng of genomic DNA, equivalent to some 30,000 T cell genomes, went into each replicate PCR. The purified libraries were quantified using a Qubit 3.0 fluorometer, sized with a Bioanalyzer 2100, and then quantified again using the KAPA Library Quantification kit. Every immunoSEQ 96-well plate was sequenced on a dedicated single-read 150-cycle Illumina NextSeq 550 flow cell. The authors' analysis ran thus. Because the immunoSEQ output held only junctional sequences and lacked quality scores, the filtering could not match the filtering applied to full-length reads. Sequences were annotated with PyIR, a Python wrapper for IgBLAST v1.9, and V/J genes and CDR3 were assigned using IMGT germline references. Reads were filtered out if the reads had weak V/J assignments (E-value above 1e-6), no CDR3, stop codons, out-of-frame junctions, or ambiguous translated residues. V3J clonotypes were defined as sequences sharing the same inferred V gene, J gene, and CDR3 amino acid sequence. Percentage overlap between repertoires was calculated by dividing the number of shared unique clonotypes by the size of the smaller repertoire. RTK rarefaction, the Chao1 estimator, and Recon v2.1 estimates of unobserved clonotypes were used to assess repertoire richness. OLGA was used to compute generation probabilities for all TCRbeta clonotypes that the gDNA method yielded from a few donors. In its TCRdb copy, this immuneACCESS table keeps in-frame sequences only and misses some clones. Where compared with another copy, unresolved V genes explain less than half of these, and the others have no known cause. V and J calls and clone size are as listed in that table; D and trimming were resolved from the DNA. This sample holds millions of clones; 95% were observed only once. The top ten clones comprise 0.13% of the sample.

Concerning this clone itself: The antigen it binds to is not known. The input lacks base qualities; no much larger clone sits a single base away.

The V and J ends are trimmed by 2 bases and 2 bases, leaving 11 bases between them. From cysteine to phenylalanine, the CDR3 is 15 amino acids long. Only CDR3 DNA is held: 45 bases, read in frame from base 1. The germline V gene specifies KGHSH as CDR1 and LQKENI as CDR2. Donors were healthy HIV-negative adults with no recently reported acute infections or vaccinations. Every donor was a Caucasian adult residing in Nashville, Tennessee, USA. Magnetic negative selection was used to enrich CD4+ T cells, after which naive cells were positively selected on CD45RA and the negative fraction became the memory subset. Blood was obtained by leukapheresis, after which PBMCs were separated by Ficoll-Histopaque density gradient centrifugation and cryopreserved in liquid nitrogen vapor phase. Analytical flow cytometry was used to check the purity and quantity of each magnetically sorted T cell population. Genomic DNA was isolated from each sorted fraction and quantified by UV absorbance on a Nanodrop 2000c.

The TCR sequence derives from a man between 18 and 29 years old in good health. The sample consisted of naive CD4+ T cells sorted from blood. The cell subset or site label of this sample denotes: CD45RA+ positively selected. Recombination connected TRBV18 to TRBJ2-3; D gene: possibly TRBD1, on 5 matching bases. The bases are TGTGCCAGCTCACCAATGGGGCTAAACACAGATACGCAGTATTTT. Its coded protein is CASSPMGLNTDTQYF.